This TCR beta chain was recorded in a study of T cell responses to AZD1222 COVID-19 vaccine. The count of this clone is one. TCRdb's copy holds only in-frame clones and misses some; the assay was immunoSEQ multiplex PCR. The data hold more than 110,000 clones, with 80% to 90% observed a single time. This receptor was obtained from an adult in good health. The specimen was peripheral blood, collected on day 0 of AZD1222 vaccination.

The CDR3 reads CASSAGTDSPLHF. CDR3 nucleotides: TGTGCCAGCAGCGCGGGAACGGATTCACCCCTCCACTTT. This sequence joins TRBV9 and TRBJ1-6; no clear D gene. V dropped 3 bases and J dropped 8 bases, with 9 bases sitting between them. The germline V gene has CDR1 SGDLS and CDR2 YYNGEE. There are 13 residues in the CDR3.